The clone carrying this T cell receptor beta chain was counted between two and nine times. Antigen: not known. These data are taken from a study of early T cells in non-severe SARS-CoV-2 infection. As for the study in general: Sequenced material consisted of bulk RNA (from unsorted whole blood), and chains were unpaired.

Unique molecular identifiers were added to individual cDNA molecules. TCRdb called the 5' RACE reads again in MiXCR, with one record for every CDR3 protein. The sample lists under 85,000 distinct CDR3 sequences, 11% to 15% occurring once. The ends were cut back, 8 bases at V and 4 bases at J, with 19 bases in the middle. This CDR3 region has 15 residues. Germline CDR1 is WNHNN and CDR2 is SYGVQD (reference sequence). Findings and caveats of the study: Private and CD4 specificities were missed by VDJdb matching, skewed to anti-spike CD8.

The chain combines TRBV10-1 with TRBJ2-3; no clear D gene. Material for sequencing was whole blood. This clonotype was obtained from an adult who was a healthcare worker with PCR-confirmed SARS-CoV-2 infection or an uninfected control (not recorded which). This CDR3 reads CASSDPTVLSDTQYF. CDR3 bases: TGCGCCAGCTCAGACCCAACCGTTTTGTCAGATACGCAGTATTTT.